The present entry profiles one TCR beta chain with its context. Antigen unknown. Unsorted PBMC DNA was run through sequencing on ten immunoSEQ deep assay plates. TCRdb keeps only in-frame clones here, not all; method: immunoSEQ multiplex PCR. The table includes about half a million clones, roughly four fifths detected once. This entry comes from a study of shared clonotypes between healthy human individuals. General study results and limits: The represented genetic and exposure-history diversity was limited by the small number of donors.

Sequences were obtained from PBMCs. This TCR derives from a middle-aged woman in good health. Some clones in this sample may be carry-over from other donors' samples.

CDR3 loop: CASSSQRPGANVLTF. CDR3 nucleotide sequence: TGCGCCAGCAGCTCACAGAGACCCGGGGCCAACGTCCTGACTTTC. The chain employs TRBV5-1 and TRBJ2-6, with D unclear. Trimming removed 3 bases from V and 4 bases from J, with 11 bases in between. The CDR3 loop spans 15 amino acids. Germline V gene data show CDR1 as SGHRS and CDR2 as YFSETQ.